The 31 T cell receptor beta chains presented below share a single source sample, sequenced in a study of control samples from healthy donors and cancer patients. Only in-frame clones appear in the TCRdb table, and some are missing; sequencing was by immunoSEQ multiplex PCR. Of 70,000 to 100,000 clones listed, 85% to 90% are singletons. The source material was blood. These receptor sequences come from a woman aged 55-70 years in good health.

The chain has TRBV19 and TRBJ1-1; weak D call: TRBD1 (5 bases). V dropped 7 bases and J dropped 3 bases, with 12 bases sitting between them. Germline V gives CDR1 LNHDA, CDR2 SQIVND (reference sequence). The CDR3 length is 13 residues. The CDR3 DNA sequence: TGTGCCAGTAATCGGGACGGGGACACTGAAGCTTTCTTT. Amino acids: CASNRDGDTEAFF.

The gene calls are TRBV3-1 (or the pseudogene TRBV3-2) and TRBJ1-3; D call uncertain. V was shortened by 0 bases and J by 0 bases, with 6 bases between the two germline ends. There are 15 residues in the CDR3. Germline lookup yields CDR1 LGHDT and CDR2 YNNKEL (reference sequence). CDR3 region: CASSQDLFSGNTIYF. In DNA form, the CDR3 reads TGTGCCAGCAGCCAAGATCTCTTCTCTGGAAACACCATATATTTT.

The chain recombines TRBV18 with TRBJ1-3, with a possible D match to TRBD1 (6 bases). This CDR3 has 16 amino acids. The V end lost 4 bases, the J end lost 0 bases, and 13 bases lay between the germline ends. Germline-derived CDR1 and CDR2 are KGHSH and LQKENI. The CDR3 DNA reads TGTGCCAGCTCACTGGGGCCAGGGGTCTCTGGAAACACCATATATTTT. Its protein product is CASSLGPGVSGNTIYF.

The chain combines TRBV12-3 or TRBV12-4 with TRBJ1-1; 7 bases line up with TRBD1. The CDR3 is 13 amino acids. V dropped 5 bases and J dropped 1; count of bases not matched to a gene: 1. The DNA of the CDR3 is TGTGCCAGCAGTCGGGACAGGAACACTGAAGCTTTCTTT. This codes for CASSRDRNTEAFF.

This clone occurred once. The V and J genes are TRBV6-6 and TRBJ2-7; 11 bases fit TRBD2. The germline V gene has CDR1 MNHNY and CDR2 SVGAGI (reference sequence). This CDR3 has 15 amino acids. V lost 5 bases, J lost 7 bases, and 10 bases stayed unmatched. The CDR3 is CASSTGLAGLGEQYF. The DNA of the CDR3 is TGTGCCAGCAGTACTGGACTAGCGGGTTTAGGAGAGCAGTACTTC.

The chain is built from TRBV11-3 and TRBJ2-7; weak D call: TRBD1 (6 bases). Looked up from germline, CDR1 is SGHNT and CDR2 is YENEEA. Trimming took 5 bases from V and 2 from J, leaving 16 bases between them. This CDR3 comprises 15 residues. Here the CDR3 reads CASSLYPDSTYEQYF. CDR3 nucleotides: TGTGCCAGCAGCCTATATCCGGACAGTACCTACGAGCAGTACTTC.

V is TRBV6-5 and J is TRBJ1-4; D call uncertain. The germline V gene encodes CDR1 MNHEY and CDR2 SVGAGI. The CDR3 loop spans 11 amino acids. V was pared by 6 bases and J by 7 bases, with 6 bases between. CDR3 sequence reads: CASSHGEKLFF. The CDR3 coding sequence is TGTGCCAGCAGCCACGGTGAAAAACTGTTTTTT.

J is TRBJ1-4 and V is TRBV28, with a tentative D call TRBD1 (6 bases). With 6 bases removed from V and 4 bases from J, the gap between germline ends came to 15 bases. Germline V lookup: CDR1 MDHEN, CDR2 SYDVKM. This CDR3 is built from 15 residues. The CDR3 sequence is CASSSPGADNEKLFF. In DNA, the CDR3 is TGTGCCAGCAGCTCCCCAGGGGCCGATAATGAAAAACTGTTTTTT.

The chain has TRBV6-5 and TRBJ2-3, with D possibly matching TRBD2 (6 bases). The CDR3 consists of 14 residues. The V end was cut by 6 bases, the J end by 1 base, with 11 bases between. In germline, CDR1 is MNHEY, CDR2 SVGAGI. This chain's CDR3 is CASRGLYRTDTQYF. The CDR3 DNA reads as TGTGCCAGCAGGGGACTTTACCGCACAGATACGCAGTATTTT.

V is TRBV7-3 and J is TRBJ2-3, with D possibly being TRBD2 (6 bases). Germline-derived CDR1 and CDR2 are SGHTA and FQGTGA. The CDR3 length is 14 residues. Trimming removed 5 bases from V and 4 bases from J, with 13 bases in between. The CDR3, as DNA: TGTGCCAGCAGCCTTCTCGGGGGAGCAGATACGCAGTATTTT. This translates into CASSLLGGADTQYF.

J is TRBJ2-7 and V is TRBV5-4; 8 nucleotides agree with TRBD2. CDR1 is SGHNT, CDR2 YYREEE, per germline (reference sequence). The V gene end was trimmed by 2 bases and the J gene end by 1 base; junction bases not matched to a gene: 8. The length of the CDR3 is 16 residues. The CDR3 DNA is TGTGCCAGCAGCTTCGGGGGGGCAAGAGCGTCCTACGAGCAGTACTTC. Amino acids: CASSFGGARASYEQYF.

This clone appeared a single time. V and J are TRBV14 and TRBJ2-3; a possible D gene is TRBD2 (6 bases). The CDR3 has 15 residues. V gave up 1 base and J gave up 2 bases, with 10 bases separating them. CDR1 is SGHDN, CDR2 FVKESK, per germline. The CDR3 DNA reads TGTGCCAGCAGCCAAGGTAGCGGATACACAGATACGCAGTATTTT. Its translation: CASSQGSGYTDTQYF.

This chain joins TRBV5-1 and TRBJ2-7; TRBD2 agrees at 16 bases. The CDR3 has 16 residues. V gave up 4 bases and J gave up 4 bases; unmatched junction bases: 5. Germline lookup yields CDR1 SGHRS and CDR2 YFSETQ. As DNA, the CDR3 is TGCGCCAGCAGCCCGGGGACTAGCGGGAGGGTGTACGAGCAGTACTTC. Translation: CASSPGTSGRVYEQYF.

The rearrangement links TRBV5-1 to TRBJ1-1, with 7 bases identical to TRBD1. Germline CDR1 is SGHRS and CDR2 is YFSETQ. This CDR3 is 14 amino acids long. V shed 5 bases and J 1 base; nucleotides not matched to a gene: 5. Here the CDR3 reads CASSQDRANTEAFF. DNA for the CDR3: TGCGCCAGCAGTCAAGACAGGGCGAACACTGAAGCTTTCTTT.

This rearrangement joins TRBV2 to TRBJ2-1, with a weak D call TRBD1 (6 bases). CDR1 is SNHLY, CDR2 FYNNEI, per germline. The V end lost 3 bases, the J end lost 5 bases, and 14 bases lay between the germline ends. This CDR3 has 15 residues. This CDR3 reads CASSESGATNNEQFF. CDR3 in DNA: TGTGCCAGCAGTGAGTCAGGGGCAACTAACAATGAGCAGTTCTTC. Supplemented by reference TRBV2 and TRBJ2-1, the full variable domain reads EPEVTQTPSHQVTQMGQEVILRCVPISNHLYFYWYRQILGQKVEFLVSFYNNEISEKSEIFDDQFSVERPDGSNFTLKIRSTKLEDSAMYFCASSESGATNNEQFFGPGTRLTVL.

The chain combines TRBV25-1 with TRBJ1-6; D not certain. The CDR3 covers 15 residues. The V and J ends lost 5 bases and 7 bases respectively, with 15 bases between them. Germline loops: CDR1 MGHDK, CDR2 SYGVNS. CDR3 amino acids: CASSRRGIGNSPLHF. DNA of the CDR3: TGTGCCAGCAGTCGGCGGGGAATAGGGAATTCACCCCTCCACTTT.

Note on this clone: The same CDR3 can be traced to other DNA sequences in this sample. The J gene is TRBJ2-5, the V gene TRBV6-2 or TRBV6-3; 8 bases match TRBD2. This CDR3 is built from 14 residues. Germline loops: CDR1 MNHEY, CDR2 SVGEGT. The ends lost 5 bases at V and 2 bases at J; junction bases unmatched: 4. The CDR3 loop is CASSPGGAQETQYF. The CDR3 coding sequence is TGTGCCAGCAGTCCCGGGGGGGCTCAAGAGACCCAGTACTTC.

The V gene is TRBV5-1, the J gene TRBJ2-1; TRBD1 agrees at 7 bases. After removal of 1 base from V and 6 bases from J, the junction contained 4 bases not matched to a gene. Per the germline V gene, CDR1 is SGHRS and CDR2 is YFSETQ. CDR3 length equals 14 residues. The CDR3 region is CASSLSGQSNEQFF. The CDR3, as DNA: TGCGCCAGCAGCTTGTCGGGACAGAGCAATGAGCAGTTCTTC.

The rearrangement joins TRBV5-4 to TRBJ1-3; D gene uncertain. Trimming cost V 0 bases and J 0 bases, with 10 bases left between them. There are 16 residues in the CDR3. The germline V gene encodes CDR1 SGHNT and CDR2 YYREEE (reference sequence). CDR3 sequence (DNA): TGTGCCAGCAGCTTGGTTGGTCTCAACTCTGGAAACACCATATATTTT. It is translated as CASSLVGLNSGNTIYF.

V and J are TRBV6-5 and TRBJ1-1; no clear D. The length of the CDR3 is 14 residues. CDR1 and CDR2 from the germline V gene are MNHEY and SVGAGI. V was cut by 7 bases and J by 6 bases, with 18 bases left in between. The CDR3 here is CASTLLGSIAEAFF. In DNA, the CDR3 is TGTGCCAGCACCCTGTTGGGGAGCATTGCTGAAGCTTTCTTT.

This chain links TRBV28 with TRBJ2-7; 10 bases map to TRBD2. V shed 6 bases and J 4 bases; nucleotides not matched to a gene: 9. The CDR3 totals 15 residues. Germline V gives CDR1 MDHEN, CDR2 SYDVKM. The CDR3 region has the DNA TGTGCCAGCAGCCCGCCGGGACTAGCGTCATACGAGCAGTACTTC. Protein: CASSPPGLASYEQYF.

A few counts support this clone. The identical CDR3 is also encoded by other nucleotide sequences in the sample. The chain links TRBV7-2 to TRBJ2-7; 14 nucleotides agree with TRBD2. This CDR3 region has 16 residues. The V and J ends lost 0 bases and 4 bases, in that order; junction bases with no gene match: 2. The germline CDR1 and CDR2 sequences are SGHTA and FQGNSA. The CDR3 protein is CASSLAGTSGSYEQYF. The CDR3 coding sequence is TGTGCCAGCAGCTTAGCGGGGACTAGCGGGAGTTACGAGCAGTACTTC.

The gene calls are TRBV28 and TRBJ1-2; D unresolved. Trimming removed 5 bases at V and 2 bases at J, with 9 bases between. The CDR3 is 13 amino acids. Germline loops: CDR1 MDHEN, CDR2 SYDVKM. The CDR3 DNA sequence: TGTGCCAGCAGTCGGACGGGCAACTATGGCTACACCTTC. Translation gives CASSRTGNYGYTF.

This chain links TRBV19 with TRBJ2-5; TRBD1 matches at 7 bases. The V segment lost 6 bases and the J segment 5 bases; nucleotides outside the gene matches: 9. CDR3 length: 14 amino acids. Germline V lookup: CDR1 LNHDA, CDR2 SQIVND (reference sequence). The CDR3 protein is CASRNRQGGETQYF. CDR3 sequence (DNA): TGTGCCAGTAGGAATCGACAGGGTGGGGAGACCCAGTACTTC.

As DNA, the CDR3 is TGTGCCCTGGGGGGCCGGCACCTTGCCCGGGAAGCTTTCTTT. It yields the protein CALGGRHLAREAFF. The J gene is TRBJ1-1, the V gene TRBV19; the D gene is possibly TRBD1 (6 bases). CDR1 is LNHDA, CDR2 SQIVND, per germline (reference sequence). CDR3 size: 14 residues. Trimming removed 11 bases from V and 8 bases from J, with 24 bases in between.

V usage is TRBV29-1 and J usage is TRBJ1-1; TRBD1 matches 11 bases. This CDR3 has 14 amino acids. Unmatched junction bases numbered 6, after V lost 6 bases and J lost 3 bases. CDR1 is SQVTM, CDR2 ANQGSEA, per germline. CDR3 sequence reads: CSVPGQGAYTEAFF. The CDR3 nucleotides are TGCAGCGTCCCCGGACAGGGGGCATACACTGAAGCTTTCTTT.

V is TRBV9 and J is TRBJ2-3, with D possibly TRBD2 on 6 matching bases. CDR1 and CDR2 (germline): SGDLS, YYNGEE. V was clipped by 3 bases and J by 2 bases, with 16 bases between them. The CDR3 is 16 residues long. The CDR3 sequence is CASSDLRDFSTDTQYF. CDR3 nucleotides: TGTGCCAGCAGCGACCTCCGGGACTTCTCCACAGATACGCAGTATTTT.

The chain joins TRBV5-1 to TRBJ1-2, with D tentatively TRBD1 (6 bases). V lost 3 bases, J lost 6 bases, and 18 bases lay in between. CDR1 and CDR2 (germline): SGHRS, YFSETQ. The CDR3 runs to 15 residues. In nucleotides, the CDR3 is TGCGCCAGCAGCTCCCCTCCGGGGGGCGGAGATGGCTACACCTTC. Translated, it gives CASSSPPGGGDGYTF.

This chain uses TRBV5-1 with TRBJ1-6, with a weak D call TRBD1 (6 bases). The length of the CDR3 is 15 residues. Deletions cut 0 bases from V and 8 bases from J, with 12 bases between. Germline loops: CDR1 SGHRS, CDR2 YFSETQ. The CDR3 bases are TGCGCCAGCAGCTTGGAGGCAGGGGCTCATTCACCCCTCCACTTT. As protein: CASSLEAGAHSPLHF.

The chain links TRBV7-9 to TRBJ2-7; 11 positions agree with TRBD2. Per germline, CDR1 SEHNR and CDR2 FQNEAQ (reference sequence). With 6 bases clipped from V and 3 bases from J, the junction kept 10 bases outside the gene matches. The CDR3 is 16 amino acids. As DNA, the CDR3 is TGTGCCAGCAGGCCACCCGGGACTAGCGGAAGCTACGAGCAGTACTTC. It is translated as CASRPPGTSGSYEQYF.

The chain recombines TRBV4-1 with TRBJ2-1; TRBD2 matches at 7 bases. V was pared by 4 bases and J by 4 bases, with 13 bases of the junction left unmatched. Per germline, CDR1 MGHRA and CDR2 YSYEKL. The CDR3 is 17 amino acids. CDR3 sequence reads: CASSRVTGGSGYNEQFF. In nucleotides, the CDR3 is TGCGCCAGCAGCCGAGTGACTGGCGGGAGTGGATACAATGAGCAGTTCTTC.